These 24 T cell receptor beta chains came from one sample sequenced in a study of early stage breast cancer tumors. Repertoires were generated with immunoSEQ multiplex PCR, while TCRdb's copy carries only in-frame clones and drops some. The sample lists roughly 56,000 clones, over 60% occurring once. The material sequenced was blood. Every receptor here comes from a person aged 30-39 years with breast cancer.

The chain has TRBV12-2 and TRBJ2-7; TRBD2, the table's D call, lacks a check against the DNA. TRBV12-2 is a pseudogene. This CDR3 spans 15 amino acids. CDR3 DNA: TGTGCAAGTCGCTTGGCCCCCGGGAACAACGACGAGCAGTACTTC. Protein sequence: CASRLAPGNNDEQYF.

This clone showed up just once. The rearrangement joins TRBV7-6 to TRBJ2-1, with a weak D call TRBD2 (7 bases). V dropped 5 bases and J dropped 3 bases, with 17 bases sitting between them. Germline V gene data show CDR1 as SGHVS and CDR2 as FNYEAQ. This CDR3 has 16 residues. CDR3 sequence reads: CASSRGAGDGYNEQFF. The CDR3 nucleotides read TGTGCCAGCAGCCGGGGGGCGGGAGACGGCTACAATGAGCAGTTCTTC.

The chain recombines TRBV27 with TRBJ2-7, with D possibly being TRBD2 (5 bases). CDR3 length: 13 amino acids. Trimming pared 7 bases from V and 1 base from J, leaving 11 bases between. CDR1 and CDR2 (germline): MNHEY, SMNVEV (reference sequence). The CDR3 reads CASNPGNSYEQYF. CDR3 nucleotides: TGTGCCAGCAATCCGGGAAATTCCTACGAGCAGTACTTC.

The V call is TRBV27, the J call TRBJ1-5; possible D gene TRBD1, 6 bases. V was clipped by 6 bases and J by 6 bases, with 15 bases between them. CDR1 MNHEY and CDR2 SMNVEV come from the germline V gene (reference sequence). This CDR3 has 14 residues. In DNA form, the CDR3 reads TGTGCCAGCAGCCGGACCAGGGGAAGTCAGCCCCAGCATTTT. Encoded protein: CASSRTRGSQPQHF.

The rearrangement links TRBV5-6 to TRBJ1-5; no clear D. Germline values: CDR1 SGHDT, CDR2 YYEEEE. Between the trimmed V and J ends, which lost 5 bases and 2 bases, there was a span of 11 bases. The CDR3 runs to 14 residues. In DNA, the CDR3 is TGTGCCAGCAGTTACGTTACGGGCAATCAGCCCCAGCATTTT. Its translation: CASSYVTGNQPQHF.

V usage is TRBV4-3 and J usage is TRBJ1-1, with D possibly being TRBD1 (5 bases). CDR3 length: 17 residues. V dropped 1 base and J dropped 10 bases, with 25 bases sitting between them. Per the germline V gene, CDR1 is LGHNA and CDR2 is YSLEER. The CDR3 loop is CASSQAGPFRGEGSAFF. Here the CDR3 DNA reads TGCGCCAGCAGCCAAGCCGGGCCCTTCCGGGGGGAGGGGTCAGCTTTCTTT.

The chain joins TRBV4-2 to TRBJ2-6; D gene unclear. The V and J ends lost 0 bases and 3 bases respectively, with 6 bases between them. This CDR3 spans 15 amino acids. The germline V gene has CDR1 LGHNA and CDR2 YNFKEQ. CDR3 residues: CASSQDKGGANVLTF. The CDR3 region has the DNA TGTGCCAGCAGCCAAGATAAGGGTGGGGCCAACGTCCTGACTTTC.

The V and J genes are TRBV5-1 and TRBJ2-1, with 10 bases identical to TRBD2. The CDR3 runs to 18 residues. The trim removed 0 bases at V and 0 bases at J, leaving 6 bases unmatched. The germline gives CDR1 SGHRS, CDR2 YFSETQ. This CDR3 reads CASSLDPAGGSSYNEQFF. Written as DNA, the CDR3 is TGCGCCAGCAGCTTGGACCCAGCGGGAGGGTCCTCCTACAATGAGCAGTTCTTC. Full variable domain (remainder filled in from reference TRBV5-1 and TRBJ2-1): KAGVTQTPRYLIKTRGQQVTLSCSPISGHRSVSWYQQTPGQGLQFLFEYFSETQRNKGNFPGRFSGRQFSNSRSEMNVSTLELGDSALYLCASSLDPAGGSSYNEQFFGPGTRLTVL.

This chain links TRBV5-1 with TRBJ1-6; no clear D gene. Germline CDR1 and CDR2: SGHRS and YFSETQ. Trimming took off 2 bases at V and 9 bases at J, with 12 bases between the two ends. The CDR3 contains 14 residues. The CDR3 loop reads CASSFSMDRSPLHF. The CDR3 DNA sequence: TGCGCCAGCAGCTTCTCGATGGACCGTTCACCCCTCCACTTT.

The CDR3 spells CASSSGGFSYNEQFF. The CDR3 DNA is TGCGCCAGCAGCTCGGGCGGTTTCTCCTACAATGAGCAGTTCTTC. This chain joins TRBV5-1 and TRBJ2-1; D is unresolved. Trimming shortened V by 3 bases and J by 0 bases, and 10 bases separated the two germline ends. The CDR3 extends over 15 amino acids. Germline CDR1 reads SGHRS; CDR2 reads YFSETQ.

The V gene is TRBV4-2, the J gene TRBJ2-5; D possibly matches TRBD1 or TRBD2 (5 bases each). CDR1 is LGHNA, CDR2 YNFKEQ, per germline. The CDR3 is made up of 15 amino acids. The germline V and J ends were trimmed by 1 base and 3 bases, with 12 bases remaining between them. CDR3 coding DNA: TGTGCCAGCAGCCAAGCGGGACGGGAAGAAGAGACCCAGTACTTC. As protein: CASSQAGREEETQYF.

The rearrangement links TRBV13 to TRBJ2-5; the match to TRBD1 covers 8 bases. This CDR3 comprises 14 residues. After removal of 4 bases from V and 7 bases from J, the junction contained 8 bases not matched to a gene. CDR1 PRHDT and CDR2 FYEKMQ come from the germline V gene (reference sequence). DNA of the CDR3: TGTGCCAGCAGCTCCGCCGGGACAGGAGGGACCCAGTACTTC. It translates to CASSSAGTGGTQYF.

The gene calls are TRBV2 and TRBJ1-5; 7 positions agree with TRBD1. Germline V gene sequence: CDR1 SNHLY, CDR2 FYNNEI. This CDR3 is 13 amino acids long. With 6 bases clipped from V and 6 bases from J, the junction kept 5 bases outside the gene matches. CDR3 in amino acids: CASRLTGPQPQHF. The CDR3 bases are TGTGCCAGCAGGCTGACAGGGCCTCAGCCCCAGCATTTT.

The rearrangement joins TRBV5-4 to TRBJ2-1, with 8 bases identical to TRBD2. Germline values: CDR1 SGHNT, CDR2 YYREEE (reference sequence). Losses at the gene ends were 0 bases for V and 7 bases for J; bases not matched to a gene: 6. The CDR3 contains 15 residues. The CDR3 nucleotides read TGTGCCAGCAGCTTGGCTAGCGGGTTACTTAATGAGCAGTTCTTC. This translates into CASSLASGLLNEQFF.

The chain combines TRBV6-5 with TRBJ2-7, with 10 nucleotides matching TRBD2. Germline V CDR1 and CDR2: MNHEY, SVGAGI. V lost 6 bases and J lost 2; bases outside the gene matches: 7. This CDR3 has 15 amino acids. CDR3 sequence (DNA): TGTGCCAGCAGCCTAACTGGGACTAGCGCCTACGAGCAGTACTTC. It codes for CASSLTGTSAYEQYF.

The chain is built from TRBV18 and TRBJ2-2; D gene unclear. The length of the CDR3 is 16 residues. V lost 2 bases, J lost 0 bases, and 10 bases lay in between. The germline V gene has CDR1 KGHSH and CDR2 LQKENI. CDR3 coding DNA: TGTGCCAGCTCACCAGGCTTGTGGGCGAACACCGGGGAGCTGTTTTTT. It specifies CASSPGLWANTGELFF.

The chain links TRBV5-4 to TRBJ1-1, with a possible D match to TRBD1 (5 bases). V shed 3 bases and J shed 0 bases, with 9 bases lying between them. Germline loops: CDR1 SGHNT, CDR2 YYREEE (reference sequence). CDR3 length equals 14 residues. CDR3 in amino acids: CASSSRDMNTEAFF. For the CDR3, the DNA is TGTGCCAGCAGCTCCAGGGATATGAACACTGAAGCTTTCTTT. Together with reference TRBV5-4 and TRBJ1-1, the CDR3 gives the full variable domain: ETGVTQSPTHLIKTRGQQVTLRCSSQSGHNTVSWYQQALGQGPQFIFQYYREEENGRGNFPPRFSGLQFPNYSSELNVNALELDDSALYLCASSSRDMNTEAFFGQGTRLTVV.

The J gene is TRBJ1-1, the V gene TRBV19; 8 bases fit TRBD1. J gave up 10 bases and V 4 bases, and 8 bases lay outside the gene matches. The CDR3 spans 13 residues. CDR1 LNHDA and CDR2 SQIVND come from the germline V gene (reference sequence). CDR3 loop: CASSRPDRVLAFF. DNA for the CDR3: TGTGCCAGTAGTAGACCGGACAGGGTTTTAGCTTTCTTT.

The gene calls are TRBV5-8 and TRBJ2-1; possible D gene TRBD2, 6 bases. This CDR3 contains 15 residues. The germline V gene encodes CDR1 SGHTS and CDR2 YDEGEE. V gave up 4 bases and J gave up 8 bases, with 19 bases separating them. CDR3 protein: CASSVFSGKRDEQFF. CDR3 bases: TGTGCCAGCAGCGTGTTTAGCGGCAAGAGGGATGAGCAGTTCTTC. Together with reference TRBV5-8 and TRBJ2-1, the CDR3 gives the full variable domain: EAGVTQSPTHLIKTRGQQATLRCSPISGHTSVYWYQQALGLGLQFLLWYDEGEERNRGNFPPRFSGRQFPNYSSELNVNALELEDSALYLCASSVFSGKRDEQFFGPGTRLTVL.

The rearrangement uses TRBV5-3 and TRBJ1-1, with D tentatively TRBD1 (5 bases). TRBV5-3 is recorded as an ORF, its role being uncertain. Trimming cost V 3 bases and J 0 bases, with 9 bases left between them. The CDR3 has 14 amino acids. The CDR3 DNA reads as TGTGCCAGAAGCTGGCAGGGAATGAACACTGAAGCTTTCTTT. Protein product: CARSWQGMNTEAFF.

The rearrangement uses TRBV27 and TRBJ2-7; the match to TRBD1 covers 7 bases. The J segment lost 4 bases and the V segment lost 6 bases, leaving 6 bases of the junction unmatched. The CDR3 has 13 residues. Germline V CDR1 and CDR2: MNHEY, SMNVEV (reference sequence). CDR3 DNA sequence: TGTGCCAGCAGAGGGACAGCCCATTACGAGCAGTACTTC. This translates into CASRGTAHYEQYF.

The gene calls are TRBV7-2 and TRBJ2-6; 8 bases align to TRBD2. Germline lookup yields CDR1 SGHTA and CDR2 FQGNSA. V gave up 5 bases and J gave up 0 bases; unmatched junction bases: 6. The CDR3 runs 17 residues. The CDR3 loop reads CASSRTSGTSGANVLTF. The CDR3 coding sequence is TGTGCCAGCAGCCGTACTAGCGGAACCTCTGGGGCCAACGTCCTGACTTTC.

The V gene is TRBV29-1, the J gene TRBJ1-2, with D maybe TRBD1 (5 bases). V shed 6 bases and J shed 4 bases, with 18 bases lying between them. The CDR3 covers 14 residues. Germline V gene lookup returns CDR1 SQVTM and CDR2 ANQGSEA. CDR3 amino acids: CSVTGTPTLYGYTF. Here the CDR3 DNA reads TGCAGCGTGACCGGGACGCCTACCCTCTATGGCTACACCTTC.

The chain links TRBV19 to TRBJ2-6, with TRBD1 identical over 9 bases. The CDR3 spans 17 residues. V shed 7 bases, J shed 2 bases, and the junction held 9 bases outside the gene matches. Per germline, CDR1 LNHDA and CDR2 SQIVND (reference sequence). The CDR3 DNA reads as TGTGCCAGTACCCCTGACAGGGGGGACGCTGGGGCCAACGTCCTGACTTTC. It yields the protein CASTPDRGDAGANVLTF.